The next 14 T cell receptor beta chains were all read from a single sample in a study of vaccination effects on CD4 cells after COVID-19. This table comes from immunoSEQ multiplex PCR, and its TCRdb copy is limited to in-frame clones, with some not included. The table has roughly 24,000 clones, roughly 80% seen once. ViraFEST used viral peptide pools to expand antigen-specific CD4+ T cells before sequencing. Following 10 days of culture, CD4+ T cells were isolated. All participants had two doses of either the BNT162b2 or mRNA-1273 vaccine. Their antigens are not known. Sequenced material: CD4+ T cells from PBMCs cultured with HCoV-NL63 spike peptides, taken after COVID-19 vaccination. All receptors come from a human donor who received a COVID-19 vaccine.

The genes are TRBV19 and TRBJ2-2; TRBD2 agrees at 9 bases. CDR1 and CDR2 from the germline V gene are LNHDA and SQIVND (reference sequence). The ends lost 3 bases at V and 6 bases at J; junction bases unmatched: 2. The CDR3 is 14 residues long. CDR3 DNA sequence: TGTGCCAGTAGTATTGGCGGGGGGGCCGGGGAGCTGTTTTTT. Protein sequence: CASSIGGGAGELFF.

V gene TRBV5-6 combines with J gene TRBJ2-1; D may match TRBD1 or TRBD2 (5 bases each). Germline lookup yields CDR1 SGHDT and CDR2 YYEEEE. There are 17 residues in the CDR3. Between the trimmed V and J ends, which lost 1 base and 9 bases, there was a span of 23 bases. The CDR3 DNA sequence: TGTGCCAGCAGCTTGACATCCGGGACCCGATGGGTTGGTGAGCAGTTCTTC. Protein sequence: CASSLTSGTRWVGEQFF.

The chain links TRBV28 to TRBJ2-3; 12 bases map to TRBD2. CDR3 size: 17 residues. CDR1 is MDHEN and CDR2 is SYDVKM in the germline V gene. Trimming removed 4 bases from V and 0 bases from J; junction bases left unmatched: 5. The DNA of the CDR3 is TGTGCCAGCAGTTCTAGCGGGAGGGGGAAAAGCACAGATACGCAGTATTTT. It encodes CASSSSGRGKSTDTQYF. The variable domain in full, completed from reference TRBV28 and TRBJ2-3, reads DVKVTQSSRYLVKRTGEKVFLECVQDMDHENMFWYRQDPGLGLRLIYFSYDVKMKEKGDIPEGYSVSREKKERFSLILESASTNQTSMYLCASSSSGRGKSTDTQYFGPGTRLTVL.

V and J are TRBV9 and TRBJ2-1; 14 nucleotides align to TRBD2. Germline trimming cut 5 bases from V and 7 bases from J; bases unmatched to any gene: 14. Germline V gene data show CDR1 as SGDLS and CDR2 as YYNGEE. The length of the CDR3 is 18 residues. The CDR3 DNA follows: TGTGCCAGCAGGCCGGGACTAGCGGGAGATGGGATCGGGAATGAGCAGTTCTTC. Amino acids: CASRPGLAGDGIGNEQFF.

The genes are TRBV5-4 and TRBJ2-1; 7 nucleotides match TRBD2. The CDR3 is 15 amino acids. Germline CDR1 SGHNT, CDR2 YYREEE (reference sequence). Trimming took 2 bases from V and 2 from J; bases not matched to a gene: 4. The chain's CDR3 is CASSFGGGPYNEQFF. CDR3 DNA: TGTGCCAGCAGCTTTGGCGGGGGACCCTACAATGAGCAGTTCTTC.

This clone appeared a single time. The J gene is TRBJ2-1, the V gene TRBV27; D possibly corresponds to TRBD2 (6 bases). The CDR3 has 13 residues. In germline, CDR1 is MNHEY, CDR2 SMNVEV (reference sequence). The ends were cut back, 3 bases at V and 5 bases at J, with 8 bases in the middle. CDR3: CASSFGGNNEQFF. Written as DNA, the CDR3 is TGTGCCAGCAGTTTTGGGGGGAACAATGAGCAGTTCTTC.

The chain combines TRBV4-1 with TRBJ1-5; 8 bases line up with TRBD1. Unmatched junction bases numbered 8, after V lost 0 bases and J lost 4 bases. Per germline, CDR1 MGHRA and CDR2 YSYEKL. The CDR3 loop spans 17 amino acids. The CDR3 bases are TGCGCCAGCAGCCAAGATGGGGGCAGGGGGCGAAATCAGCCCCAGCATTTT. Its translation: CASSQDGGRGRNQPQHF.

This clone was detected only a few times. The chain links TRBV7-9 to TRBJ2-1, with a tentative D call TRBD2 (5 bases). The CDR3 contains 15 residues. The V gene's germline CDR1 is SEHNR and CDR2 FQNEAQ (reference sequence). Trimming stripped 5 bases from V and 8 bases from J, with 19 bases between. CDR3 amino acids: CASSPRSGAHHEQFF. In DNA, the CDR3 is TGTGCCAGCAGCCCCCGAAGCGGAGCCCACCATGAGCAGTTCTTC. Drawing the rest from reference TRBV7-9 and TRBJ2-1, the complete variable domain is DTGVSQNPRHKITKRGQNVTFRCDPISEHNRLYWYRQTLGQGPEFLTYFQNEAQLEKSRLLSDRFSAERPKGSFSTLEIQRTEQGDSAMYLCASSPRSGAHHEQFFGPGTRLTVL.

On this clone: Relative to the germline gene, one junction end is altered; a read error may explain this. This chain uses TRBV27 with TRBJ2-7; the D call may be TRBD1 or TRBD2 (6 bases each). This CDR3 spans 15 amino acids. Germline-derived CDR1 and CDR2 are MNHEY and SMNVEV (reference sequence). CDR3 residues: CASNLRGRSNYEQYF. As DNA, the CDR3 is TGTGCCAGCAATTTAAGGGGGAGGTCCAACTACGAGCAGTACTTC.

This clone was seen only a few times. The chain is built from TRBV6-2 or TRBV6-3 and TRBJ1-1; D unclear. CDR3 length: 14 residues. Germline CDR1 reads MNHEY; CDR2 reads SVGEGT. Trimming removed 0 bases at V and 0 bases at J, with 5 bases between. CDR3 nucleotide sequence: TGTGCCAGCAGTTACTCAGATATGAACACTGAAGCTTTCTTT. Amino acids: CASSYSDMNTEAFF.

This clone was found a few times. The CDR3 loop reads CASTSQGFNEQYF. CDR3 in DNA: TGTGCCAGCACCTCGCAGGGGTTCAACGAGCAGTACTTC. The chain links TRBV12-3 or TRBV12-4 to TRBJ2-7; a possible D gene is TRBD1 (6 bases). This CDR3 is 13 amino acids long. V shed 7 bases and J shed 5 bases, with 15 bases lying between them.

In this sample, this clone turned up a few times. The chain uses TRBV5-1 and TRBJ2-7; D not resolved. V was clipped by 4 bases and J by 3 bases, with 14 bases between them. The CDR3 covers 14 residues. The V gene's germline CDR1 is SGHRS and CDR2 YFSETQ. The DNA of the CDR3 is TGCGCCAGCAGCCTGGACGGACCGGACTACGAGCAGTACTTC. Translation: CASSLDGPDYEQYF.

This chain links TRBV15 with TRBJ2-5, with D uncertain. Germline assignment: CDR1 LNHNV and CDR2 YYDKDF (reference sequence). V lost 0 bases, J lost 2 bases, and 4 bases lay in between. The CDR3 loop spans 13 amino acids. CDR3 DNA: TGTGCCACCAGCAGAGACCTTCAAGAGACCCAGTACTTC. Translated: CATSRDLQETQYF.

This CDR3 reads CAWSVGPNTEAFF. The CDR3 region has the DNA TGTGCCTGGAGTGTAGGCCCGAACACTGAAGCTTTCTTT. The chain couples TRBV30 to TRBJ1-1; no clear D gene. Germline V gene sequence: CDR1 GTSNPN, CDR2 SVGIG (reference sequence). The CDR3 is made up of 13 amino acids. Trimming left V 0 bases short and J 1 base short, with 6 bases between.